A selection of T cell receptor beta chains follows, all from one sample in a study of blood T cell repertoires in COVID-19. The data were produced by immunoSEQ multiplex PCR, yet TCRdb's version contains in-frame clones alone and is incomplete. This sample yields 100,000 to 150,000 clones, of which roughly 88% are seen a single time; 9% to 12% belongs to the top ten. The sequenced material came from peripheral blood. The receptors shown here come from a middle-aged man with acute or convalescent COVID-19. CDR3s include the opening cysteine and the closing phenylalanine or tryptophan. The D gene is left open where the match is weak. Some rows have no size entry. The others give once, few or many, or a class for an expanded clone.

>TRBJ1-5|.|TRBV6-6|.
TGTGCCAGCAGTACCAACGGGCCCCAGCATTTT
CASSTNGPQHF
>TRBJ2-2|.|TRBV5-1|few
TGCGCCAGCAGCTTGAGGCCGATTGGGAGAACCGGGGAGCTGTTTTTT
CASSLRPIGRTGELFF
>TRBJ1-5|.|TRBV9|few
TGTGCCAGCAGCGTAGGAGGGTATTACAATCAGCCCCAGCATTTT
CASSVGGYYNQPQHF
>TRBJ2-7|.|TRBV9|.
TGTGCCAGCAGCGCCCGACGGAGAACTTCCTACGAGCAGTACTTC
CASSARRRTSYEQYF
>TRBJ2-3|.|TRBV5-1|.
TGCGCCAGCAGCCCCCAGGGGGGCCGAGGCACAGATACGCAGTATTTT
CASSPQGGRGTDTQYF
>TRBJ1-1|TRBD1|TRBV6-1|.
TGTGCCAGCAGTGAAAGGGGGCCCACTGAAGCTTTCTTT
CASSERGPTEAFF
>TRBJ2-2|.|TRBV5-1|.
TGCGCCAGCAGCTTGGATGGCCCCGGGGAGCTGTTTTTT
CASSLDGPGELFF
>TRBJ2-3|TRBD2|TRBV29-1|.
TGCAGCGTTGGGCTAGCGGGTAGCACAGATACGCAGTATTTT
CSVGLAGSTDTQYF
>TRBJ2-5|TRBD2|TRBV18|.
TGTGCCAGCTCACCCCCGAGATCGAGCGGGGACCAAGAGACCCAGTACTTC
CASSPPRSSGDQETQYF
>TRBJ1-4|TRBD1|TRBV19|.
TGTGCCAGTAAGGGACAGGGTGGTGAAAAACTGTTTTTT
CASKGQGGEKLFF
>TRBJ2-2|TRBD2|TRBV7-9|.
TGTGCCAGCAGCCCCCCCTTCCGGGACTACCGTTCAGGGGAGCTGTTTTTT
CASSPPFRDYRSGELFF
>TRBJ2-3|.|TRBV11-2|.
TGTGCCAGCAGCCTTAGCCTCCCGGGGGATACGCAGTATTTT
CASSLSLPGDTQYF
>TRBJ2-5|.|TRBV19|once
TGTGCCAGTAGCCAGTGGAGCGGGACACCTCAAGAGACCCAGTACTTC
CASSQWSGTPQETQYF
>TRBJ2-7|.|TRBV28|.
TGTGCCAGCAGTCCCCAGTGGTTTCCCTACGAGCAGTACTTC
CASSPQWFPYEQYF
>TRBJ2-1|TRBD1|TRBV7-8|.
TGTGCCAGCAGCCTCCGTCGGGACAGGGCGTATGAGCAGTTCTTC
CASSLRRDRAYEQFF
>TRBJ2-5|.|TRBV28|.
TGTGCCAGCGGCAGGGGGCTAGCGGGACTGGAGACCCAGTACTTC
CASGRGLAGLETQYF
>TRBJ2-7|.|TRBV29-1|.
TGCAGCGCCCGAACAGGGTCCCACGAGCAGTACTTC
CSARTGSHEQYF
>TRBJ1-2|.|TRBV7-9|once
TGTGCCAGCAGCTTAGTCCCTAACGACTACACCTTC
CASSLVPNDYTF
>TRBJ1-5|.|TRBV21-1|once
TGTGCCAGCGCGTCCTTCCCGGGATTTGAGGTTCGAAGCAATCAGCCCCAGCATTTT
CASASFPGFEVRSNQPQHF
>TRBJ1-1|.|TRBV18|.
TGTGCCAGCTCACCGGGAGGGGACCTGACCACTGAAGCTTTCTTT
CASSPGGDLTTEAFF
>TRBJ2-3|TRBD2|TRBV11-2|.
TGTGCCACCGGCCTAGCGGGAGAAAATACGCAGTATTTT
CATGLAGENTQYF
>TRBJ1-5|.|TRBV28|.
TGTGCCAGTTCCGCGGACAGAAATCAGCCCCAGCATTTT
CASSADRNQPQHF
>TRBJ1-2|.|TRBV6-5|.
TGTGCCAGCCGGACAGCGGCGGATGGCTACACCTTC
CASRTAADGYTF